This record looks at one T cell receptor beta chain sequence and its context. Its antigen is still unknown. The entry originates in a study of immune cell composition in non-small cell lung cancer. Study-wide context: Most cases were lung adenocarcinoma or squamous cell carcinoma.

Regarding the study as a whole: In adenocarcinoma, maximal tumour-associated clone frequency tracked TIL tumour reactivity.

The trim removed 4 bases at V and 2 bases at J, leaving 5 bases unmatched. Germline loops: CDR1 MDHEN, CDR2 SYDVKM. This CDR3 contains 15 residues. Normal lung was sampled as far from the tumour as possible, at least 3 cm. Some clones are missing from TCRdb's copy, which holds only in-frame ones; the method was immunoSEQ multiplex PCR. Of about 3,000 clones listed, 66% are singletons. V is TRBV28 and J is TRBJ1-2, with 9 bases that match TRBD1. This sequence was found in a human donor with non-small cell lung cancer. The material sequenced was non-adjacent lung tissue. CDR3 in amino acids: CASSSPGTGNYGYTF. CDR3 bases: TGTGCCAGCAGTTCTCCCGGGACAGGGAACTATGGCTACACCTTC.